These 4 T cell receptor beta chains were all obtained from the same sample, sequenced in a study of T cells in women clearing cervical HPV infection. Repertoires were generated with immunoSEQ multiplex PCR, while TCRdb's copy carries only in-frame clones and drops some. This sample contains 49,000 or so clones. Sequences were obtained from blood buffy coat. The receptors come from a woman aged 18 to 75 with a cervical HPV16 infection that either progressed to CIN3+ or cleared (not recorded which).

Regarding this clone: Read data end 3 residues before the CDR3 end; the end is taken from the germline J gene. The V gene is TRBV6-1, the J gene TRBJ2-1; 9 nucleotides line up with TRBD2. In germline, CDR1 is MNHNS, CDR2 SASEGT. This CDR3 is built from 18 residues. V dropped 1 base and J dropped 8; count of bases not matched to a gene: 15. CDR3 bases read: TGTGCCAGCAGTGAAGATATTCGGGCGGGGGGGCTGGGCGATGAG. Translated: CASSEDIRAGGLGDE. The whole CDR3 sequence reads CASSEDIRAGGLGDEQFF.

Regarding this clone: The missing CDR3 end, 3 residues past where the read stops, is filled in from the germline J gene. The chain joins TRBV13 to TRBJ1-2; 8 bases agree with TRBD1. This CDR3 has 15 residues. Germline assignment: CDR1 PRHDT and CDR2 FYEKMQ (reference sequence). The CDR3 here is CASRERQGSSFDYTF. The covered CDR3 bases are TGTGCCAGCAGGGAACGACAGGGGAGCAGCTTCGAC.

About this clone: The read terminates 3 residues ahead of where the CDR3 ends, so the germline J gene completes it. The chain joins TRBV2 to TRBJ2-3; a weak D match, TRBD1 (7 bases). Trimming removed 3 bases at V and 1 base at J, with 11 bases between. The CDR3 totals 15 residues. Germline loops: CDR1 SNHLY, CDR2 FYNNEI. Partial CDR3 DNA: TGTGCCAGCAGTGATCAGGGGGAGGGCACAGATACG. It specifies CASSDQGEGTDT. The CDR3 reads in full as CASSDQGEGTDTQYF.

With regard to this clone: The read ends 3 residues early relative to the CDR3; the germline J gene fills the gap. The rearrangement uses TRBV20-1 and TRBJ2-7; no definite D call. Germline loops: CDR1 DFQATT, CDR2 SNEGSKA (reference sequence). With 2 bases removed from V and 3 bases from J, the gap between germline ends came to 8 bases. The CDR3 runs to 12 residues. The CDR3 sequence is CSARYADYEQYF. The CDR3 DNA, read in part, is TGCAGTGCTAGATATGCAGACTACGAG.